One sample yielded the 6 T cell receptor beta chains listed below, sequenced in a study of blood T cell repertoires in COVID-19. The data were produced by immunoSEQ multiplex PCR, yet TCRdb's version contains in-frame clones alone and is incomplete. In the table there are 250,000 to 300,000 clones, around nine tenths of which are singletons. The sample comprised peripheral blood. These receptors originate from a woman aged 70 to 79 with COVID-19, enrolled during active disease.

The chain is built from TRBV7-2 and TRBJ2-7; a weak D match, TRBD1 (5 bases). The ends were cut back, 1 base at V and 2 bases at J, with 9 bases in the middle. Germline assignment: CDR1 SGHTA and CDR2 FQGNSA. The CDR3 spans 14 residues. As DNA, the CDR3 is TGTGCCAGCAGCTTAGGCTCAGGGACCTACGAGCAGTACTTC. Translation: CASSLGSGTYEQYF.

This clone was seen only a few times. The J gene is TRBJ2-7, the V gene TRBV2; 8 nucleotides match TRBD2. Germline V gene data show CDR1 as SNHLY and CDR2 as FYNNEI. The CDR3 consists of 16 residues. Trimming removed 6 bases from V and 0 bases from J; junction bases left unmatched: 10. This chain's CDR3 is CASSPLTSVNSYEQYF. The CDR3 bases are TGTGCCAGCAGCCCCCTGACTAGCGTCAACTCCTACGAGCAGTACTTC. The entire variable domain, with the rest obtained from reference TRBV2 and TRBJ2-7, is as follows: EPEVTQTPSHQVTQMGQEVILRCVPISNHLYFYWYRQILGQKVEFLVSFYNNEISEKSEIFDDQFSVERPDGSNFTLKIRSTKLEDSAMYFCASSPLTSVNSYEQYFGPGTRLTVT.

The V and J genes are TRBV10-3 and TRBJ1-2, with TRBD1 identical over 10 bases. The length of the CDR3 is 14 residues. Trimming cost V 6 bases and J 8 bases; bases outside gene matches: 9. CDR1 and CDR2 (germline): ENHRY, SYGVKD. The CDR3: CAISVDRGLGGYTF. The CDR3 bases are TGTGCCATCAGCGTAGACAGGGGGCTAGGCGGCTACACCTTC.

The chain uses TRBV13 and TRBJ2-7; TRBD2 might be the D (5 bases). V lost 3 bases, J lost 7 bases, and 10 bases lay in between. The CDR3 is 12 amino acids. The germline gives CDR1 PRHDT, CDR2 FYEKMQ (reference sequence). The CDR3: CASSFGVKEQYF. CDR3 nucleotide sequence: TGTGCCAGCAGCTTCGGGGTGAAAGAGCAGTACTTC.

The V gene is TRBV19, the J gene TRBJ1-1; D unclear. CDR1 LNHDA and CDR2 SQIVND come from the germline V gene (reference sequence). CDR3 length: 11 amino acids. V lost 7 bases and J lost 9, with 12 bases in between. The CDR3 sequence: CASNSGRKAFF. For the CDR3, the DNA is TGTGCCAGTAACTCTGGGAGAAAAGCTTTCTTT.

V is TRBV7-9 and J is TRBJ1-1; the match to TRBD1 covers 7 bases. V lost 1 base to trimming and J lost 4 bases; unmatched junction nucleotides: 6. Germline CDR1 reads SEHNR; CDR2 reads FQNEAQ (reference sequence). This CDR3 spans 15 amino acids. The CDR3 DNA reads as TGTGCCAGCAGCTTAGGGAGGGGGCGGACCACTGAAGCTTTCTTT. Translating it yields CASSLGRGRTTEAFF.